What follows are 5 T cell receptor beta chains derived from one specimen sequenced in a study of blood T cell repertoires in COVID-19. Libraries were prepared by immunoSEQ multiplex PCR; TCRdb keeps only in-frame clonotypes and omits some of them. The table has some 70,000 clones, 70% to 85% seen once. Sequencing was performed on peripheral blood. The receptor source for this set is a woman aged 50 to 60 with acute or convalescent COVID-19.

The chain couples TRBV7-2 to TRBJ2-7; 7 bases match TRBD2. Germline loops: CDR1 SGHTA, CDR2 FQGNSA. There are 15 residues in the CDR3. With 5 bases clipped from V and 7 bases from J, the junction kept 14 bases outside the gene matches. In DNA, the CDR3 is TGTGCCAGCAGCCGCGGAGGAGGCGGGAGTGTGGAGCAGTACTTC. Residues: CASSRGGGGSVEQYF. Complete variable domain (other parts from reference TRBV7-2 and TRBJ2-7): GAGVSQSPSNKVTEKGKDVELRCDPISGHTALYWYRQSLGQGLEFLIYFQGNSAPDKSGLPSDRFSAERTGGSVSTLTIQRTQQEDSAVYLCASSRGGGGSVEQYFGPGTRLTVT.

The J gene is TRBJ2-3, the V gene TRBV20-1; TRBD2 aligns across 7 bases. V lost 3 bases to trimming and J lost 7 bases; unmatched junction nucleotides: 13. The CDR3 is 15 residues long. Germline assignment: CDR1 DFQATT and CDR2 SNEGSKA (reference sequence). This CDR3 is CSASRASGQQNTQYF. The CDR3 bases are TGCAGTGCTAGTAGGGCTAGCGGTCAACAGAATACGCAGTATTTT.

The sample holds a few counts of this clone. This chain joins TRBV7-2 and TRBJ2-7; D is possibly TRBD2 (6 bases). CDR1 SGHTA and CDR2 FQGNSA come from the germline V gene. The CDR3 has 17 residues. V dropped 1 base and J dropped 0 bases, with 16 bases sitting between them. Here the CDR3 reads CASSLVGGGAFSYEQYF. The DNA of the CDR3 is TGTGCCAGCAGCTTAGTTGGAGGCGGGGCCTTCTCCTACGAGCAGTACTTC.

The J gene is TRBJ1-2, the V gene TRBV11-1, with TRBD1 identical over 9 bases. Germline loops: CDR1 SGHAT, CDR2 FQDESV (reference sequence). The CDR3 runs 16 residues. Unmatched junction bases numbered 6, after V lost 2 bases and J lost 2 bases. CDR3 loop: CASSLLSGQGNYGYTF. The CDR3 nucleotides are TGTGCCAGCAGCTTATTATCCGGACAGGGGAACTATGGCTACACCTTC.

V is TRBV3-1 (or the pseudogene TRBV3-2) and J is TRBJ2-7; the D gene is possibly TRBD2 (6 bases). This CDR3 is 14 amino acids long. The V and J ends lost 1 base and 5 bases respectively, with 12 bases between them. From germline, CDR1 is LGHDT and CDR2 YNNKEL (reference sequence). The CDR3 protein is CASSQAGVSHEQYF. For the CDR3, the DNA is TGTGCCAGCAGCCAAGCGGGAGTTAGCCACGAGCAGTACTTC.